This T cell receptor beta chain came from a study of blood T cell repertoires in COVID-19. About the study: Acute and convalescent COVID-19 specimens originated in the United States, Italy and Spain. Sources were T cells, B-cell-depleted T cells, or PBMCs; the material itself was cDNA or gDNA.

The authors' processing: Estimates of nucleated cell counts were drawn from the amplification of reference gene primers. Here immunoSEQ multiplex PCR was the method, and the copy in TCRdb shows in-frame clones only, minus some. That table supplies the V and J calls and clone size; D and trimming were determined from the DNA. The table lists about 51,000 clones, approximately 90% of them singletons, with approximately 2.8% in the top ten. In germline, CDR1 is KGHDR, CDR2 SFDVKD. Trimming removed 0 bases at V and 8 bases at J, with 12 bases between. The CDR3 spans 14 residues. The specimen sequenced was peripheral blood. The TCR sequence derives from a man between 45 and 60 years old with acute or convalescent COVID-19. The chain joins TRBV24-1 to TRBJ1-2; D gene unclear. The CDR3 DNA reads TGTGCCACCAGTGATTTGCTGTTAGAGGAGGGCTACACCTTC. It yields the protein CATSDLLLEEGYTF.